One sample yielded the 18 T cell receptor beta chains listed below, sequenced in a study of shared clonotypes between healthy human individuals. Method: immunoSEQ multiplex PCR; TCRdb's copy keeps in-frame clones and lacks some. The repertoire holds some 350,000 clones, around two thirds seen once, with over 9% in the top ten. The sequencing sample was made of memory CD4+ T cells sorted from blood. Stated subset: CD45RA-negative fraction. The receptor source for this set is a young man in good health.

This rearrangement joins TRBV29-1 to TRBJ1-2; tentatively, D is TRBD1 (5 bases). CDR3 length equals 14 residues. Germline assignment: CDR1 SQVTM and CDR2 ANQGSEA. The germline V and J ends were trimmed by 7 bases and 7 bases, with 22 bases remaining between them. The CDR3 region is CSAMGRGAGGGYTF. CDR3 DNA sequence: TGCAGCGCCATGGGTCGGGGCGCGGGAGGTGGCTACACCTTC.

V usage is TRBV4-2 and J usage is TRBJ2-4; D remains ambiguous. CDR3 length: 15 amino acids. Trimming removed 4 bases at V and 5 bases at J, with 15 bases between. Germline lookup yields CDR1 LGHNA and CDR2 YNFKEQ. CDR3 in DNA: TGTGCCAGCAGCCGAGACAACGCAGATCAAAACATTCAGTACTTC. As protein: CASSRDNADQNIQYF.

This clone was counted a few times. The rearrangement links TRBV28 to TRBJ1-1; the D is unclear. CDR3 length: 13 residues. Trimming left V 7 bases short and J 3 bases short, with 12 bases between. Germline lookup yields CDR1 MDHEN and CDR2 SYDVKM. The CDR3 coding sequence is TGTGCCAGCACCGAACCAATCCACACTGAAGCTTTCTTT. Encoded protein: CASTEPIHTEAFF.

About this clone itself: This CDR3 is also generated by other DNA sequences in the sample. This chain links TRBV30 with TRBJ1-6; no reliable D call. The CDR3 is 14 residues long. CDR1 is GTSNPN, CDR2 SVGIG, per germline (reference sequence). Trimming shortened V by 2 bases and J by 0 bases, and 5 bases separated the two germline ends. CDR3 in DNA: TGTGCCTGGAGTAGAAGCTCCTATAATTCACCCCTCCACTTT. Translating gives CAWSRSSYNSPLHF.

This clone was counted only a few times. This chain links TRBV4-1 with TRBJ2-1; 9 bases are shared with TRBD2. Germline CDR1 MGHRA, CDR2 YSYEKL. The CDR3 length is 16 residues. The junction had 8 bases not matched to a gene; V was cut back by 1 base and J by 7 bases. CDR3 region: CASSQVAGAGGNEQFF. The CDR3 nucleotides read TGCGCCAGCAGCCAAGTAGCGGGAGCGGGTGGGAATGAGCAGTTCTTC.

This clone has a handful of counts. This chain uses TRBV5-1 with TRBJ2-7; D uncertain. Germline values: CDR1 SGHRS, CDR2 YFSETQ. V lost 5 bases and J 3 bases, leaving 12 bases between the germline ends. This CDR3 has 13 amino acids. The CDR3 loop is CASSFQGNYEQYF. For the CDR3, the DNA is TGCGCCAGCAGTTTTCAAGGAAACTACGAGCAGTACTTC.

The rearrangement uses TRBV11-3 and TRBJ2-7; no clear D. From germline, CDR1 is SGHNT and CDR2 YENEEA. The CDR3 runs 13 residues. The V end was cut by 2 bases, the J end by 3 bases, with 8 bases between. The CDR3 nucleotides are TGTGCCAGCAGCTTATTCGACCACTACGAGCAGTACTTC. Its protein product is CASSLFDHYEQYF.

In DNA, the CDR3 is TGCGCCAGCAGCTTGAGCCAGGGAGGTCAGCCCCAGCATTTT. It translates to CASSLSQGGQPQHF. The gene calls are TRBV5-1 and TRBJ1-5; maybe TRBD1 (5 bases). Germline assignment: CDR1 SGHRS and CDR2 YFSETQ. This CDR3 comprises 14 residues. V dropped 1 base and J dropped 6 bases, with 11 bases sitting between them.

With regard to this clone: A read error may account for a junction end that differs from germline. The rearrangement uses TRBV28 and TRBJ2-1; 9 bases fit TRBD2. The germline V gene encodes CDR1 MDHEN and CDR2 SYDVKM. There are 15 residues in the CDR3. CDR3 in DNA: TGTGCCAGCGTATTAGCGGGAGACTCCCACAATGAGCAGTTCTTC. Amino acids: CASVLAGDSHNEQFF.

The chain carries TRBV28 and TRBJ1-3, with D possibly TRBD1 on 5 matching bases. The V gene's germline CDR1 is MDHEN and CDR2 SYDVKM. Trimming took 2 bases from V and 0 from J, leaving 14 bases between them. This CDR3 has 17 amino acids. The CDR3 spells CASSLILGTTSGNTIYF. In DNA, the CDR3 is TGTGCCAGCAGTTTAATCTTGGGGACGACCTCTGGAAACACCATATATTTT.

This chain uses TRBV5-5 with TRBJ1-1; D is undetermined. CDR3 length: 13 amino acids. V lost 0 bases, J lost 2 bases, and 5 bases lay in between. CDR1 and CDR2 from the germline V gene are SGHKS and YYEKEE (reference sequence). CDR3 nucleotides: TGTGCCAGCAGCTTGGGAGTAAACACTGAAGCTTTCTTT. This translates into CASSLGVNTEAFF.

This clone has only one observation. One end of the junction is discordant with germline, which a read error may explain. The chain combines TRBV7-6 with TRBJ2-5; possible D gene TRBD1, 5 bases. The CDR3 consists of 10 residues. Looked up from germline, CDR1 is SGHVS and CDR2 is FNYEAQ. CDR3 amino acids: CASSSRVVDF. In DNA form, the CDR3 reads TGTGCCAGCAGCAGCAGGGTCGTAGACTTC.

Here the CDR3 reads CASSGTRTGSSYNEQFF. Here the CDR3 DNA reads TGTGCCAGCAGTGGGACTAGGACAGGGAGCTCCTACAATGAGCAGTTCTTC. V gene TRBV6-1 combines with J gene TRBJ2-1; possibly TRBD1 for D (8 bases). V gave up 4 bases and J gave up 0 bases, with 16 bases separating them. This CDR3 is built from 17 residues. In germline, CDR1 is MNHNS, CDR2 SASEGT.

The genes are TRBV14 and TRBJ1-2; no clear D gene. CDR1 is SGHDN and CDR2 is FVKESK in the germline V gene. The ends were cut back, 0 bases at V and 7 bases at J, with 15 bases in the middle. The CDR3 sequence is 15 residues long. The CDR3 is CASSQDRAVGGGYTF. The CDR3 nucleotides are TGTGCCAGCAGCCAAGATCGGGCCGTGGGAGGTGGCTACACCTTC.

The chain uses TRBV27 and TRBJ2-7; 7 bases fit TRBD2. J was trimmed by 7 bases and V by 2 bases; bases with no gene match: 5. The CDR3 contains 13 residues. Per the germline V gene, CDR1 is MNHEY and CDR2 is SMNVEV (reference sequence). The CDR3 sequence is CASSLVSGLEQYF. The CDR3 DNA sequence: TGTGCCAGCAGTTTAGTTAGCGGGCTAGAGCAGTACTTC.

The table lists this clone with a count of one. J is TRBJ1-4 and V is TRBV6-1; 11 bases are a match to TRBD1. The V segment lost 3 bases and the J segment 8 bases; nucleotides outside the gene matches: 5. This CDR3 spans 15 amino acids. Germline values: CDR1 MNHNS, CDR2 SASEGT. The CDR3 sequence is CASSDRGQGAEKLFF. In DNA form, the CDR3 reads TGTGCCAGCAGTGATAGAGGACAGGGGGCGGAAAAACTGTTTTTT.

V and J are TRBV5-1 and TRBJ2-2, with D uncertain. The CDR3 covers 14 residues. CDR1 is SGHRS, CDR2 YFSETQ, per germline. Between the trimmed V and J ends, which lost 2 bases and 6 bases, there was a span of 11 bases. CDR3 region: CASSFASRPGELFF. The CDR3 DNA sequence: TGCGCCAGCAGCTTCGCTTCTAGACCCGGGGAGCTGTTTTTT.

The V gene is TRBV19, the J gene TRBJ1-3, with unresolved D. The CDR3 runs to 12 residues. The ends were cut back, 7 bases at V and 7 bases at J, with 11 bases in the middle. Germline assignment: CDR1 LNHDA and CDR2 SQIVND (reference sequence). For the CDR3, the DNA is TGTGCCAGTACCAAACATGGGAACACCATATATTTT. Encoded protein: CASTKHGNTIYF.